The 13 T cell receptor beta chains presented below share a single source sample, sequenced in a study of somatic mutations in cytotoxic T cells in rheumatoid arthritis (dated by TCRdb to 2017 to 2019). Receptor libraries were prepared by the immunoSEQ multiplex PCR assay. Not all clones reach the TCRdb copy of this immuneACCESS table, which keeps in-frame sequences only. Checked studies attribute under half of the gap to unresolved V genes and leave the rest unexplained. The sample contains approximately 33,000 clones, approximately 84% of them found a single time. The ten largest clones represent roughly 3.2% of the sample. Sequencing used CD8+ T cells sorted from blood. The receptors stem from a middle-aged man in good health.

The CDR3 DNA reads as TGTGCCAGCAGCTTGCGGGGGCCGGGAACTGAAGCTTTCTTT. It encodes CASSLRGPGTEAFF. The genes are TRBV11-3 and TRBJ1-1; maybe TRBD1 (6 bases). V was pared by 3 bases and J by 5 bases, with 13 bases between. Germline V gene data show CDR1 as SGHNT and CDR2 as YENEEA. This CDR3 spans 14 amino acids.

The CDR3 loop reads CASSLVGNSYEQYF. CDR3 bases: TGTGCCAGCAGCTTAGTGGGTAACTCCTACGAGCAGTACTTC. The chain recombines TRBV7-9 with TRBJ2-7; no reliable D call. There are 14 residues in the CDR3. CDR1 and CDR2 from the germline V gene are SEHNR and FQNEAQ (reference sequence). The V end was cut by 1 base, the J end by 0 bases, with 7 bases between. The full variable domain, completed using reference TRBV7-9 and TRBJ2-7, is DTGVSQNPRHKITKRGQNVTFRCDPISEHNRLYWYRQTLGQGPEFLTYFQNEAQLEKSRLLSDRFSAERPKGSFSTLEIQRTEQGDSAMYLCASSLVGNSYEQYFGPGTRLTVT.

V and J are TRBV11-2 and TRBJ1-5; no clear D gene. The V end lost 1 base, the J end lost 4 bases, and 8 bases lay between the germline ends. The CDR3 covers 14 residues. Looked up from germline, CDR1 is SGHAT and CDR2 is FQNNGV. The CDR3 protein is CASSLGPENQPQHF. CDR3 nucleotides: TGTGCCAGCAGCTTAGGGCCAGAAAATCAGCCCCAGCATTTT.

The CDR3 here is CASSLAQGVAAFF. The CDR3, as DNA: TGTGCCAGCAGTTTAGCACAGGGTGTAGCAGCTTTCTTT. This chain uses TRBV27 with TRBJ1-1, with D maybe TRBD1 (6 bases). CDR1 and CDR2 from the germline V gene are MNHEY and SMNVEV (reference sequence). V lost 2 bases and J 10 bases, leaving 14 bases between the germline ends. The CDR3 sequence is 13 residues long.

The rearrangement uses TRBV11-2 and TRBJ2-7; D is undetermined. V dropped 1 base and J dropped 0 bases, with 7 bases sitting between them. Per the germline V gene, CDR1 is SGHAT and CDR2 is FQNNGV. The CDR3 runs 14 residues. CDR3 sequence: CASSLAGSSYEQYF. The CDR3 bases are TGTGCCAGCAGCTTAGCCGGTAGCTCCTACGAGCAGTACTTC.

The chain carries TRBV14 and TRBJ2-3; TRBD2 matches 12 bases. Germline V gene data show CDR1 as SGHDN and CDR2 as FVKESK. The length of the CDR3 is 20 residues. With V trimmed by 3 bases and J by 2 bases, 15 bases remained unmatched. CDR3 bases: TGTGCCAGCAGCCACATCGGACTAGCGGGACCGGCGGGGGTCACAGATACGCAGTATTTT. It codes for CASSHIGLAGPAGVTDTQYF. Using reference TRBV14 and TRBJ2-3 for the parts outside the CDR3, the full variable domain is EAGVTQFPSHSVIEKGQTVTLRCDPISGHDNLYWYRRVMGKEIKFLLHFVKESKQDESGMPNNRFLAERTGGTYSTLKVQPAELEDSGVYFCASSHIGLAGPAGVTDTQYFGPGTRLTVL.

The chain has TRBV6-4 and TRBJ2-3; TRBD2 matches 14 bases. V was pared by 2 bases and J by 3 bases, with 1 base of the junction left unmatched. CDR1 is MRHNA, CDR2 SNTAGT, per germline. The length of the CDR3 is 16 residues. This CDR3 is CASSDGTSGGTDTQYF. The CDR3 nucleotides are TGTGCCAGCAGTGACGGGACTAGCGGGGGTACAGATACGCAGTATTTT.

J is TRBJ2-7 and V is TRBV4-1; the D call may be TRBD1 or TRBD2 (5 bases each). CDR1 and CDR2 from the germline V gene are MGHRA and YSYEKL. Between the trimmed V and J ends, which lost 1 base and 3 bases, there was a span of 10 bases. CDR3 length: 14 amino acids. CDR3 bases: TGCGCCAGCAGCCAAGGGGACGGTTACTACGAGCAGTACTTC. This codes for CASSQGDGYYEQYF.

This chain joins TRBV28 and TRBJ2-3, with TRBD2 matching over 9 bases. From germline, CDR1 is MDHEN and CDR2 SYDVKM. CDR3 size: 14 residues. J gave up 2 bases and V 5 bases, and 2 bases lay outside the gene matches. The DNA of the CDR3 is TGTGCCAGCAGTCGGACTAGCGTCACAGATACGCAGTATTTT. It is translated as CASSRTSVTDTQYF.

The rearrangement joins TRBV19 to TRBJ1-2; no clear D gene. CDR3 length equals 14 residues. Deletions cut 0 bases from V and 4 bases from J, with 9 bases between. CDR1 and CDR2 from the germline V gene are LNHDA and SQIVND (reference sequence). In nucleotides, the CDR3 is TGTGCCAGTAGTATAGAGCCCTCCCTCTATGGCTACACCTTC. Encoded protein: CASSIEPSLYGYTF.

Only one count was recorded for this clone. The J gene is TRBJ2-7, the V gene TRBV6-6; D is unresolved. The CDR3 consists of 13 residues. Trimming stripped 8 bases from V and 7 bases from J, with 18 bases between. Germline V gives CDR1 MNHNY, CDR2 SVGAGI (reference sequence). CDR3: CASGDPRMGEQYF. The CDR3 bases are TGTGCCAGCGGAGACCCAAGAATGGGGGAGCAGTACTTC.

V is TRBV28 and J is TRBJ1-1; D unresolved. V lost 4 bases to trimming and J lost 1 base, with 10 bases between them. Germline V CDR1 and CDR2: MDHEN, SYDVKM. CDR3 size: 14 residues. The CDR3 coding sequence is TGTGCCAGCAGTTCCGGGTACAGGAACACTGAAGCTTTCTTT. Its protein product is CASSSGYRNTEAFF.

The sample holds one count of this clone. The chain has TRBV2 and TRBJ2-1, with TRBD2 matching 12 bases. The CDR3 is 19 residues long. Germline values: CDR1 SNHLY, CDR2 FYNNEI. V shed 5 bases and J 0 bases; nucleotides not matched to a gene: 11. The CDR3 DNA sequence: TGTGCCAGCAGTAGACCGGGGGGACTAGCGGGCCTCTCCTACAATGAGCAGTTCTTC. Its protein is CASSRPGGLAGLSYNEQFF.